This T cell receptor beta chain stems from a study of vaccination effects on CD4 cells after COVID-19 (dated by TCRdb to between 2020 and 2023). About the full investigation: Participants received two doses of either the BNT162b2 or the mRNA-1273 mRNA SARS-CoV-2 vaccine. The study compared SARS-CoV-2 spike-specific CD4+ TCR repertoires before and after mRNA vaccination in COVID-19 convalescent patients and infection-naive vaccine recipients. The full study included roughly 10 COVID-19 convalescent patients and a handful of SARS-CoV-2-naive healthy vaccine recipients. In the study, cultures from other donors were sequenced using the Oncomine TCR Beta short-read assay on an Illumina iSeq 100. Study-level results and caveats: At late post-vaccination timepoints, both infection-induced and vaccine-induced clones showed marked clonal contraction, consistent with waning T cell responses. Among healthy vaccine recipients, nearly all vaccine-induced clones were SARS-CoV-2 mono-reactive, and only 1 of 255 was cross-reactive with common cold coronaviruses. Limitations of the study were the small number of convalescent patients and the absence of early post-infection timepoints.

The library was made by the immunoSEQ multiplex PCR assay. DNA from the CD4+ T cells that had been cultured and isolated underwent TCR beta CDR3 sequencing. As for the authors' bioinformatics: The analysis removed non-productive TCR sequences, trimmed reads to the CDR3 region, and retained only CDR3s that were 7 or more amino acids long. The MANAFEST web app was used to identify antigen-specific clonotypes by comparing expansion in peptide wells with expansion in reference cultures. Positive clones required FDR<0.05 expansion versus reference and all other wells, odds ratio above 5, and frequency above 0.1% in two replicate wells. A clonotype was called cross-reactive if it was significantly expanded both in SARS-CoV-2 spike wells and in at least one common cold coronavirus spike condition. Levenshtein distance calculated with the stringdist R package was used to assess CDR3 similarity, and unrooted trees were constructed with ape in R 3.6.1. Imported from immuneACCESS, the table was reduced by TCRdb to in-frame sequences with V and J called. These copies leave out some clones; in studies compared against another copy, an unresolved V gene accounts for under half, and the cause of the remainder is not known. V and J calls and clone size follow that table, whereas D and trimming were derived from the DNA. For this sample there are about 41,000 clones; roughly 70% appear just once. The top ten constitute under 30% of the sample.

In the ViraFEST assay, PBMC were stimulated with viral peptide pools, and antigen-specific CD4+ T cell clonotypes were then identified by expansion using TCR sequencing. After less than 13 days of culture, CD4+ T cells were isolated with the EasySep CD4+ T cell isolation kit. None of the healthy vaccine recipients had a prior SARS-CoV-2 infection, which was confirmed by nucleocapsid antibody tests that came back negative both before and after vaccination. Approximately 2 million PBMC per well were cultured in IMDM with about 4.8% human AB serum, 10 IU/ml IL-2 and gentamicin, plus 10 ug/ml peptides. Half of the culture medium was replaced with fresh IL-2-containing medium on days 3 and 7. Unless otherwise noted, each peptide stimulation condition was cultured in triplicate wells. Using Ficoll-Paque Plus gradient centrifugation, PBMC were separated from whole blood and then either used fresh or cryopreserved at -140C. Overlapping peptide pools spanned the spike proteins of SARS-CoV-2 and the common cold coronaviruses HCoV-NL63, HCoV-OC43 and HCoV-229E. Genomic DNA was extracted from cultured CD4+ T cells with the QIAamp micro DNA kit.

In the case of this clone: Its recognized antigen is unknown. Within one base of it there is no much larger clone, and no base qualities were kept.

CDR1 and CDR2 are drawn from the germline V gene: SNHLY, FYNNEI. Relative to germline, V is 3 bases shorter and J is 5 bases shorter, with 8 bases between their ends. Its CDR3 holds 13 amino acids, cysteine through phenylalanine. Just the 39-base CDR3 DNA is kept, in frame starting at base 1. The receptor comes from a human donor who received a COVID-19 vaccine. The material was CD4+ T cells from PBMCs cultured with HCoV-OC43 spike peptides, obtained before COVID-19 vaccination. Reading the label with the study, this specimen's cell subset or site is: HCoV-OC43 spike overlapping peptide pool stimulation. This receptor chain uses TRBV2 and TRBJ2-1; no D gene is confidently identified. The sequenced DNA is TGTGCCAGCAGTGACGGACCGAACAATGAGCAGTTCTTC. Its coded protein is CASSDGPNNEQFF.